This T cell receptor (beta chain) originates from a study of blood T cell repertoires in COVID-19. Patients of the Seattle cohort, enrolled during active infection, were followed longitudinally. Per the original methods: The authors estimated nucleated cell counts from reference gene primer amplification. The data were produced by immunoSEQ multiplex PCR, yet TCRdb's version contains in-frame clones alone and is incomplete. That table is the source of V, J and clone size, and D and trimming were worked out from the DNA. The sample shows approximately 290,000 clones, 70% to 90% of them seen only once. Trimming took 0 bases from V and 5 from J; bases not matched to a gene: 9. This CDR3 contains 16 residues. Per germline, CDR1 SGDLS and CDR2 YYNGEE.

V and J are TRBV9 and TRBJ2-7; TRBD2 aligns across 9 bases. The source of this sequence is a human donor with COVID-19, enrolled during active disease. The donor label of this sample is uncertain. The sequenced sample consisted of peripheral blood. This chain's CDR3 is CASSVGIAGETNEQYF. The CDR3 DNA reads as TGTGCCAGCAGCGTAGGGATAGCGGGAGAAACTAACGAGCAGTACTTC.